This T cell receptor beta chain came from a study of T cells expressing NK-cell markers. Looking at the study overall: The TCR beta repertoires originated in sorted CD3+CD56+NKG2C+, CD3+CD56+NKG2C- and CD3+CD56-NKG2C+ T cells.

This CDR3 region has 17 residues. Germline-derived CDR1 and CDR2 are DFQATT and SNEGSKA (reference sequence). With respect to this clonotype: Its specificity is unknown.

TCRdb reanalyzed the 5' RACE reads, giving one entry per CDR3 protein sequence and no DNA. The data show roughly 280,000 distinct CDR3 sequences, and the top ten clones hold approximately 0.42%. Study-wide results and limits: Four of the donors also had these clonotypes leading their CD3+CD56-NKG2C+ fraction.

This receptor was taken from a man younger than 30 in good health. The rearrangement joins TRBV20-1 to TRBJ2-1; lacking DNA, the TRBD2 call made by TCRdb goes unchecked. Sequencing was performed on blood T cells: a sorted CD56 or NKG2C T cell subset, CD4+ or CD8+ T cells, or bulk PBMC T cells (not recorded which). The CDR3 here is CSARDTLESGALDEQFF.